Each of the 19 T cell receptor beta chains below was sequenced from the same sample in a study of blood T cell repertoires in COVID-19. Clones were sequenced by immunoSEQ multiplex PCR, and TCRdb holds only the in-frame ones, with some missing. The sample includes 240,000 or so clones, about nine tenths of them seen just once. Sequencing used PBMCs or T cells enriched from blood (not recorded which). The receptors were gathered from a man in his fifties or sixties who had been exposed to COVID-19.

V and J are TRBV5-1 and TRBJ2-3; 9 bases are shared with TRBD2. Trimming took 6 bases from V and 4 from J; bases not matched to a gene: 9. The CDR3 sequence is 15 residues long. Germline CDR1 SGHRS, CDR2 YFSETQ. The CDR3 nucleotides read TGCGCCAGCATGTTGGTGGCGGGAGGGGCAGATACGCAGTATTTT. It yields the protein CASMLVAGGADTQYF.

The chain carries TRBV24-1 and TRBJ1-2, with D tentatively TRBD1 (6 bases). The germline gives CDR1 KGHDR, CDR2 SFDVKD. The CDR3 extends over 16 amino acids. Trimming pared 2 bases from V and 5 bases from J, leaving 17 bases between. The CDR3 loop reads CATSDSTLGQFYGYTF. The CDR3 DNA is TGTGCCACCAGTGATTCAACCCTCGGACAGTTTTATGGCTACACCTTC.

This chain connects TRBV7-2 to TRBJ2-1; weak D call: TRBD1 (6 bases). Trimming took 5 bases from V and 9 from J, leaving 29 bases between them. This CDR3 region has 18 residues. Germline CDR1 reads SGHTA; CDR2 reads FQGNSA. As DNA, the CDR3 is TGTGCCAGCAGCCAAATGACAGGCTTTTTTGGTGGTTTCGGTGAGCAGTTCTTC. This gives the protein CASSQMTGFFGGFGEQFF.

This chain uses TRBV2 with TRBJ1-1; D may be TRBD1 (6 bases). The V and J ends lost 6 bases and 7 bases respectively, with 18 bases between them. From germline, CDR1 is SNHLY and CDR2 FYNNEI. The CDR3 runs to 14 residues. Here the CDR3 reads CASSGQTSASEAFF. The CDR3 DNA reads as TGTGCCAGCAGCGGACAGACTAGCGCCAGTGAAGCTTTCTTT.

The chain is built from TRBV28 and TRBJ2-5; perhaps TRBD1 as D (6 bases). Trimming cost V 6 bases and J 7 bases, with 21 bases left between them. Germline V gene data show CDR1 as MDHEN and CDR2 as SYDVKM. The CDR3 sequence is 15 residues long. The CDR3 reads CASRTAAALQGTQYF. The CDR3 DNA follows: TGTGCCAGCAGAACGGCGGCCGCCCTACAGGGGACCCAGTACTTC.

This chain links TRBV19 with TRBJ2-7, with TRBD1 matching over 10 bases. This CDR3 region has 16 residues. Germline V lookup: CDR1 LNHDA, CDR2 SQIVND (reference sequence). J gave up 1 base and V 5 bases, and 8 bases lay outside the gene matches. This CDR3 is CASSARQGAVSYEQYF. The CDR3 coding sequence is TGTGCCAGTAGTGCCCGACAGGGGGCGGTTTCCTACGAGCAGTACTTC. Full variable domain (missing parts from reference TRBV19 and TRBJ2-7): DGGITQSPKYLFRKEGQNVTLSCEQNLNHDAMYWYRQDPGQGLRLIYYSQIVNDFQKGDIAEGYSVSREKKESFPLTVTSAQKNPTAFYLCASSARQGAVSYEQYFGPGTRLTVT.

The chain links TRBV15 to TRBJ2-5; D remains ambiguous. Germline CDR1 reads LNHNV; CDR2 reads YYDKDF (reference sequence). V gave up 3 bases and J gave up 4 bases, with 9 bases separating them. This CDR3 has 13 amino acids. The CDR3 spells CATSREARETQYF. The CDR3 nucleotides read TGTGCCACCAGCAGGGAAGCGAGAGAGACCCAGTACTTC.

The J gene is TRBJ2-3, the V gene TRBV7-3; 12 bases match TRBD2. Germline assignment: CDR1 SGHTA and CDR2 FQGTGA. The J segment lost 7 bases and the V segment lost 5 bases, leaving 10 bases of the junction unmatched. The CDR3 runs to 16 residues. CDR3 nucleotide sequence: TGTGCCAGCAGCCCCGGGACTAGCGGGTTCGGGTATACGCAGTATTTT. Translated: CASSPGTSGFGYTQYF.

The chain combines TRBV2 with TRBJ2-2; 7 bases fit TRBD2. Germline V gene data show CDR1 as SNHLY and CDR2 as FYNNEI. The V gene end was trimmed by 3 bases and the J gene end by 2 bases; junction bases not matched to a gene: 9. This CDR3 has 17 residues. CDR3 bases: TGTGCCAGCAGTGACAGTAAGGGCGGGAGTAACACCGGGGAGCTGTTTTTT. Translated, it gives CASSDSKGGSNTGELFF.

The rearrangement joins TRBV18 to TRBJ2-6; no clear D gene. Per the germline V gene, CDR1 is KGHSH and CDR2 is LQKENI. With 3 bases removed from V and 1 base from J, the gap between germline ends came to 10 bases. The CDR3 has 16 amino acids. The CDR3 region is CASSPPASSGANVLTF. CDR3 nucleotides: TGTGCCAGCTCACCTCCCGCTAGTTCTGGGGCCAACGTCCTGACTTTC.

The chain links TRBV30 to TRBJ2-7; D remains ambiguous. The CDR3 runs 13 residues. Trimming stripped 2 bases from V and 0 bases from J, with 8 bases between. The germline V gene has CDR1 GTSNPN and CDR2 SVGIG (reference sequence). Written as DNA, the CDR3 is TGTGCCTGGAGTATAACAAACTCCTACGAGCAGTACTTC. Encoded protein: CAWSITNSYEQYF.

V gene TRBV7-6 combines with J gene TRBJ2-5, with D possibly TRBD2 on 6 matching bases. This CDR3 is built from 18 residues. In germline, CDR1 is SGHVS, CDR2 FNYEAQ. The V and J ends lost 5 bases and 4 bases respectively, with 26 bases between them. The CDR3 coding sequence is TGTGCCAGCAGCCCCGAGGGCTTCAGGGACTTTCCGGGAGAGACCCAGTACTTC. It translates to CASSPEGFRDFPGETQYF.

J is TRBJ1-3 and V is TRBV2, with 9 nucleotides matching TRBD1. The CDR3 extends over 15 amino acids. Germline V gives CDR1 SNHLY, CDR2 FYNNEI. Trimming at V came to 5 bases and at J to 6 bases, leaving 8 bases not matched to a gene. CDR3 amino acids: CASSWDRVVENTIYF. The CDR3 nucleotides read TGTGCCAGCAGTTGGGACAGGGTAGTTGAAAACACCATATATTTT.

This chain uses TRBV7-8 with TRBJ1-2, with 7 bases that match TRBD1. Losses at the gene ends were 5 bases for V and 8 bases for J; bases not matched to a gene: 8. Germline V gene sequence: CDR1 SGHVS, CDR2 FQNEAQ. The CDR3 contains 13 residues. The CDR3 bases are TGTGCCAGCAGCCCCGACAGGGTTGGCGGCTACACCTTC. Translated: CASSPDRVGGYTF.

This clone was seen only once. The rearrangement links TRBV7-2 to TRBJ2-5, with D possibly TRBD2 on 7 matching bases. This CDR3 region has 17 residues. V was shortened by 4 bases and J by 2 bases, with 20 bases between the two germline ends. Germline V gene lookup returns CDR1 SGHTA and CDR2 FQGNSA. The CDR3 sequence is CASSSSRGARRQETQYF. The CDR3 nucleotides read TGTGCCAGCAGCTCTTCCCGGGGGGCTAGACGACAAGAGACCCAGTACTTC.

CDR3 amino acids: CASSDIDNEQFF. The CDR3, as DNA: TGTGCCAGTAGCGACATAGACAATGAGCAGTTCTTC. This chain connects TRBV19 to TRBJ2-1; D uncertain. Germline lookup yields CDR1 LNHDA and CDR2 SQIVND (reference sequence). V shed 6 bases and J shed 5 bases, with 8 bases lying between them. The CDR3 sequence is 12 residues long.

The J gene is TRBJ2-2, the V gene TRBV11-3; D gene unclear. Trimming cost V 5 bases and J 6 bases, with 7 bases left between them. CDR1 and CDR2 (germline): SGHNT, YENEEA. The CDR3 sequence is 12 residues long. In DNA form, the CDR3 reads TGTGCCAGCAGCCTAAGCGCCGGGGAGCTGTTTTTT. Amino acids: CASSLSAGELFF.

The J gene is TRBJ2-7, the V gene TRBV6-5; 7 bases map to TRBD1. The germline CDR1 and CDR2 sequences are MNHEY and SVGAGI. Unmatched junction bases numbered 5, after V lost 4 bases and J lost 2 bases. The CDR3 is 14 amino acids. In DNA, the CDR3 is TGTGCCAGCAGTTTGGGACAGCTGACCTACGAGCAGTACTTC. Its translation is CASSLGQLTYEQYF.

This chain uses TRBV5-4 with TRBJ1-1, with D possibly TRBD1 on 5 matching bases. With 3 bases removed from V and 2 bases from J, the gap between germline ends came to 11 bases. The length of the CDR3 is 14 residues. The germline CDR1 and CDR2 sequences are SGHNT and YYREEE (reference sequence). CDR3 in amino acids: CASSWAGINTEAFF. For the CDR3, the DNA is TGTGCCAGCAGCTGGGCAGGGATCAACACTGAAGCTTTCTTT.